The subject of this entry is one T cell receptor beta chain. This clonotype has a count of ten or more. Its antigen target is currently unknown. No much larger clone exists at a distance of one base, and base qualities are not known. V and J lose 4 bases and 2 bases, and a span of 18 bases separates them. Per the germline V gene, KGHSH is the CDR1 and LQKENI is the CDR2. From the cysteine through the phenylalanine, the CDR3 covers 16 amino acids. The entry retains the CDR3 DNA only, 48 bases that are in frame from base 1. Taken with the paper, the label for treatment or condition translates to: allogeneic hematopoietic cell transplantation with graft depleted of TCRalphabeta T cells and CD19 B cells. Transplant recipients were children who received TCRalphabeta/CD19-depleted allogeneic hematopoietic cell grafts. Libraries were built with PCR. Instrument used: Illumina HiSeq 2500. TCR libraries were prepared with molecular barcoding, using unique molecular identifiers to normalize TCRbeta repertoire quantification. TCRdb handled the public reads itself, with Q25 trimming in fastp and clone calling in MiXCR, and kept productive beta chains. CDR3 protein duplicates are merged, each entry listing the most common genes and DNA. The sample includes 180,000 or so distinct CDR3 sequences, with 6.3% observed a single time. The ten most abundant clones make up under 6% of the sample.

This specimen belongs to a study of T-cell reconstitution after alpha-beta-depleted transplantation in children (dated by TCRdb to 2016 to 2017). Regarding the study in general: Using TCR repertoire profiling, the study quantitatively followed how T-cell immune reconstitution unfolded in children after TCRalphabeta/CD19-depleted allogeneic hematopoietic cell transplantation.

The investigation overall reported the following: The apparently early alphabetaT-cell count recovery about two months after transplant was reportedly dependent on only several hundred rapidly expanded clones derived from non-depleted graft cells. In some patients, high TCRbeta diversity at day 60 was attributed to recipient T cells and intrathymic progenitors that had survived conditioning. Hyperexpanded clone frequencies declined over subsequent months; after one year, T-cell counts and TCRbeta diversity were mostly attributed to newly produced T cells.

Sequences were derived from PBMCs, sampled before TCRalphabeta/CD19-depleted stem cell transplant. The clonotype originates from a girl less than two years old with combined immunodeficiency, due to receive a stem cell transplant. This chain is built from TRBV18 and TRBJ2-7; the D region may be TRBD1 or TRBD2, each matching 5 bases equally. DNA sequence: TGTGCCAGCTCACTAAAGACCGGGACCCACGCCTACGAGCAGTACTTC. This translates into CASSLKTGTHAYEQYF.